These 9 T cell receptor beta chains came from one sample sequenced in a study of identical twins. TCRdb called the 5' RACE reads again in MiXCR, with one record for every CDR3 protein. The sample gives fewer than 900,000 distinct CDR3 sequences, around a sixth of which show up once; 13% is in the top ten. The data were also submitted as part of a second study, on T cells expressing NK-cell markers.

The sample taken for sequencing was PBMCs. The receptors originated from a woman younger than 30 in good health.

This clonotype has more than one count but fewer than ten. The rearrangement links TRBV7-8 to TRBJ2-1; TRBD2 is a possible D gene (6 bases). CDR3 length equals 15 residues. CDR1 and CDR2 from the germline V gene are SGHVS and FQNEAQ. The ends were cut back, 7 bases at V and 3 bases at J, with 16 bases in the middle. The CDR3 DNA sequence: TGTGCCAGCACCCTAGGGCTAGCGTACTACAATGAGCAGTTCTTC. Amino acids: CASTLGLAYYNEQFF.

The rearrangement joins TRBV6-5 to TRBJ2-7; 10 positions agree with TRBD2. Germline V lookup: CDR1 MNHEY, CDR2 SVGAGI. J lost 6 bases, V lost 1 base, and 3 bases had no gene match. CDR3 size: 14 residues. CDR3 in amino acids: CASSYLIAGGEQYF. The CDR3 region has the DNA TGTGCCAGCAGTTACTTAATAGCGGGGGGCGAGCAGTACTTC.

V usage is TRBV12-3 or TRBV12-4 and J usage is TRBJ2-1; D not certain. CDR3 size: 13 residues. The germline V and J ends were trimmed by 4 bases and 9 bases, with 13 bases remaining between them. CDR3 bases: TGTGCCAGCAGTTCTTTATTGGCCGGTGAGCAGTTCTTC. Its translation: CASSSLLAGEQFF.

The chain links TRBV20-1 to TRBJ2-7; D perhaps matches TRBD1 (6 bases). Trimming removed 0 bases from V and 4 bases from J, with 16 bases in between. The CDR3 runs to 15 residues. Germline V CDR1 and CDR2: DFQATT, SNEGSKA (reference sequence). In DNA form, the CDR3 reads TGCAGTGCTAGAGATATAGGCAGGGGATTGTACGAGCAGTACTTC. Translation: CSARDIGRGLYEQYF.

J is TRBJ2-2 and V is TRBV29-1, with 12 nucleotides matching TRBD2. Germline trimming cut 6 bases from V and 3 bases from J; bases unmatched to any gene: 8. CDR3 length: 16 residues. The germline CDR1 and CDR2 sequences are SQVTM and ANQGSEA. CDR3 region: CSVETSGRFYTGELFF. DNA of the CDR3: TGCAGCGTGGAAACTAGCGGGAGGTTTTACACCGGGGAGCTGTTTTTT.

The chain carries TRBV20-1 and TRBJ2-1, with 13 nucleotides matching TRBD2. After removal of 3 bases from V and 3 bases from J, the junction contained 14 bases not matched to a gene. Germline V gene sequence: CDR1 DFQATT, CDR2 SNEGSKA (reference sequence). This CDR3 has 19 residues. The CDR3 bases are TGCAGTGCTAGTGCGGCCGGGACTAGCGGGGTAAGCCGCTACAATGAGCAGTTCTTC. This gives the protein CSASAAGTSGVSRYNEQFF.

The chain uses TRBV7-8 and TRBJ2-5; perhaps TRBD2 as D (5 bases). The CDR3 loop spans 13 amino acids. The germline V gene has CDR1 SGHVS and CDR2 FQNEAQ. Between the trimmed V and J ends, which lost 8 bases and 4 bases, there was a span of 14 bases. The CDR3 DNA is TGTGCCAGCGGCACGGGATTGGGAGAGACCCAGTACTTC. Its protein is CASGTGLGETQYF.

This clonotype has a count of ten or more. The rearrangement uses TRBV6-6 and TRBJ2-7; D is undetermined. V was trimmed by 0 bases and J by 6 bases, leaving 6 bases between them. Per germline, CDR1 MNHNY and CDR2 SVGAGI (reference sequence). This CDR3 spans 12 amino acids. DNA of the CDR3: TGTGCCAGCAGTTACTCCTGGGCCGAGCAGTACTTC. Translation: CASSYSWAEQYF.

The V call is TRBV5-5, the J call TRBJ1-2, with D hard to call. CDR3 length: 15 amino acids. Trimming cost V 2 bases and J 3 bases, with 14 bases left between them. CDR1 is SGHKS, CDR2 YYEKEE, per germline (reference sequence). Here the CDR3 DNA reads TGTGCCAGCAGCTTAGCAGGATCAAATTACTATGGCTACACCTTC. As protein: CASSLAGSNYYGYTF.